These 8 T cell receptor beta chains originate from one sample sequenced in a study of T-cell reconstitution after alpha-beta-depleted transplantation in children. The TCRbeta library incorporated unique molecular identifiers. MiXCR was run by TCRdb on the PCR reads, yielding one entry per CDR3 protein. This table holds approximately 490,000 distinct CDR3 sequences, 10% to 13% found once. Sequenced material: PBMCs, taken before TCRalphabeta/CD19-depleted stem cell transplant. These receptors originate from a child aged 2 to 15 with inherited bone marrow failure, due to receive a stem cell transplant.

This clonotype appeared many times. V gene TRBV6-1 combines with J gene TRBJ2-3; 7 bases are a match to TRBD2. The CDR3 extends over 13 amino acids. Germline CDR1 and CDR2: MNHNS and SASEGT. The V and J ends lost 7 bases and 5 bases, in that order; junction bases with no gene match: 6. CDR3 nucleotides: TGTGCCAGCAAACGGGAGGTCGTAGATACGCAGTATTTT. Residues: CASKREVVDTQYF.

A remark on this clonotype: This sequence may be a read error, since a much larger clone differs from it by one base. The V call is TRBV7-8, the J call TRBJ2-1, with 7 positions matching TRBD2. The V and J ends lost 1 base and 9 bases, in that order; junction bases with no gene match: 9. The CDR3 loop spans 15 amino acids. Germline V gene lookup returns CDR1 SGHVS and CDR2 FQNEAQ. The CDR3 sequence is CASSLDGLVRGEQFF. The CDR3 DNA is TGTGCCAGCAGCTTAGACGGACTAGTGCGCGGTGAGCAGTTCTTC.

This clonotype has at least ten counts. V gene TRBV6-5 combines with J gene TRBJ1-1; no reliable D call. V lost 5 bases and J 1 base, leaving 11 bases between the germline ends. The CDR3 has 14 amino acids. Germline V gene sequence: CDR1 MNHEY, CDR2 SVGAGI. For the CDR3, the DNA is TGTGCCAGCAGTCGTAGTTTGGGGAACACTGAAGCTTTCTTT. It is translated as CASSRSLGNTEAFF.

This clonotype was recorded at least ten times. The rearrangement uses TRBV6-4 and TRBJ2-7; D ambiguous. CDR1 MRHNA and CDR2 SNTAGT come from the germline V gene. Between the trimmed V and J ends, which lost 3 bases and 1 base, there was a span of 13 bases. This CDR3 has 15 residues. For the CDR3, the DNA is TGTGCCAGCAGTGAAGACCCCGGGCCATCCTACGAGCAGTACTTC. This gives the protein CASSEDPGPSYEQYF.

At least ten counts were recorded for this clonotype. J is TRBJ2-3 and V is TRBV4-3, with 8 nucleotides matching TRBD1. Germline CDR1 LGHNA, CDR2 YSLEER. J was trimmed by 2 bases and V by 3 bases; bases with no gene match: 1. CDR3 length: 14 amino acids. The CDR3 loop is CASSQDRATDTQYF. In DNA, the CDR3 is TGCGCCAGCAGCCAGGACAGGGCCACAGATACGCAGTATTTT.

Points on this clonotype: A much larger clone is a single base away; this may be a read error. The chain links TRBV4-1 to TRBJ2-3; D gene uncertain. This CDR3 has 13 amino acids. The V gene's germline CDR1 is MGHRA and CDR2 YSYEKL. Deletions cut 4 bases from V and 6 bases from J, with 11 bases between. CDR3 sequence reads: CASSPLDRDTQYF. DNA of the CDR3: TGCGCCAGCAGCCCCCTGGACCGTGATACGCAGTATTTT.

This clonotype was seen a few times. The chain has TRBV30 and TRBJ2-3; TRBD2 aligns across 8 bases. Germline V gene sequence: CDR1 GTSNPN, CDR2 SVGIG (reference sequence). The V gene end was trimmed by 4 bases and the J gene end by 2 bases; junction bases not matched to a gene: 8. The CDR3 runs to 15 residues. CDR3 DNA: TGTGCCTGGAAGGCCCTAGCGGGTTACACAGATACGCAGTATTTT. This sequence encodes CAWKALAGYTDTQYF. Using reference TRBV30 and TRBJ2-3 for the parts outside the CDR3, the full variable domain is SQTIHQWPATLVQPVGSPLSLECTVEGTSNPNLYWYRQAAGRGLQLLFYSVGIGQISSEVPQNLSASRPQDRQFILSSKKLLLSDSGFYLCAWKALAGYTDTQYFGPGTRLTVL.

Ten or more counts support this clonotype. The gene calls are TRBV19 and TRBJ1-1, with D unresolved. Germline CDR1 and CDR2: LNHDA and SQIVND (reference sequence). The V end was cut by 6 bases, the J end by 4 bases, with 12 bases between. The CDR3 loop spans 13 amino acids. The CDR3 DNA reads TGTGCCAGTAGCACACCCTGGGGCACTGAAGCTTTCTTT. It is translated as CASSTPWGTEAFF.